The 18 T cell receptor beta chains listed next were all sequenced from one sample in a study of radiotherapy plus CTLA-4 blockade in lung cancer. Profiled with immunoSEQ multiplex PCR; TCRdb holds only in-frame clones, not every one. The repertoire includes more than 100,000 clones, 90% of them detected once, and 6.9% sits in the top ten. The sample in question was peripheral blood, obtained from a patient treated with radiotherapy plus ipilimumab. These receptors originate from a human donor with non-small cell lung cancer that progressed on radiotherapy plus ipilimumab.

This rearrangement joins TRBV9 to TRBJ1-1; 8 bases line up with TRBD1. Germline CDR1 reads SGDLS; CDR2 reads YYNGEE. The V and J ends lost 1 base and 2 bases, in that order; junction bases with no gene match: 7. The CDR3 contains 16 residues. CDR3 amino acids: CASSVSSGGGNTEAFF. The CDR3, as DNA: TGTGCCAGCAGCGTAAGTTCAGGGGGCGGCAACACTGAAGCTTTCTTT. The full variable domain, with the rest looked up from reference TRBV9 and TRBJ1-1, is DSGVTQTPKHLITATGQRVTLRCSPRSGDLSVYWYQQSLDQGLQFLIQYYNGEERAKGNILERFSAQQFPDLHSELNLSSLELGDSALYFCASSVSSGGGNTEAFFGQGTRLTVV.

The chain employs TRBV18 and TRBJ2-5; D remains ambiguous. The CDR3 length is 17 residues. Looked up from germline, CDR1 is KGHSH and CDR2 is LQKENI. V was trimmed by 0 bases and J by 2 bases, leaving 16 bases between them. CDR3 DNA: TGTGCCAGCTCACCACCTGCTCGGACGTTAGGACAAGAGACCCAGTACTTC. It is translated as CASSPPARTLGQETQYF.

The chain carries TRBV11-2 and TRBJ2-2, with D possibly being TRBD1 or TRBD2 (5 bases each). The V end lost 4 bases, the J end lost 8 bases, and 26 bases lay between the germline ends. This CDR3 is 18 amino acids long. Germline V gene sequence: CDR1 SGHAT, CDR2 FQNNGV. The DNA for the CDR3 is TGTGCCAGCAGCTCCCCCATACGAACAGAGGGGCGTTGGGGGGAGCTGTTTTTT. Its protein is CASSSPIRTEGRWGELFF.

V is TRBV18 and J is TRBJ1-1; TRBD1 aligns across 8 bases. The ends lost 3 bases at V and 5 bases at J; junction bases unmatched: 17. Germline loops: CDR1 KGHSH, CDR2 LQKENI. The CDR3 is made up of 18 amino acids. CDR3 DNA sequence: TGTGCCAGCTCACCCCGAGTTGAGGGACAGGACCTAAGGACTGAAGCTTTCTTT. This encodes CASSPRVEGQDLRTEAFF.

This clone was seen once. The chain uses TRBV29-1 and TRBJ2-3; 12 bases are a match to TRBD1. The germline V gene has CDR1 SQVTM and CDR2 ANQGSEA. The CDR3 is 15 residues long. The V segment lost 2 bases and the J segment 4 bases; nucleotides outside the gene matches: 4. Here the CDR3 DNA reads TGCAGCGTTGAAAGGGGGACAGGGGGCCCAGATACGCAGTATTTT. Protein: CSVERGTGGPDTQYF.

The chain combines TRBV2 with TRBJ1-3, with D hard to call. The CDR3 spans 17 residues. Germline V lookup: CDR1 SNHLY, CDR2 FYNNEI. V was cut by 6 bases and J by 0 bases, with 18 bases left in between. The CDR3 reads CASSVSRNTFSGNTIYF. The CDR3 DNA is TGTGCCAGCAGCGTAAGTCGGAATACCTTCTCTGGAAACACCATATATTTT.

The rearrangement links TRBV10-1 to TRBJ2-5; D is undetermined. CDR1 and CDR2 (germline): WNHNN, SYGVQD (reference sequence). The CDR3 extends over 13 amino acids. V shed 4 bases and J shed 5 bases, with 11 bases lying between them. The CDR3 is CASSARTEETQYF. In nucleotides, the CDR3 is TGCGCCAGCAGTGCACGTACCGAGGAGACCCAGTACTTC.

The chain uses TRBV7-6 and TRBJ1-4; 8 bases match TRBD1. The CDR3 totals 14 residues. Losses at the gene ends were 4 bases for V and 8 bases for J; bases not matched to a gene: 6. Germline V lookup: CDR1 SGHVS, CDR2 FNYEAQ. The CDR3 bases are TGTGCCAGCAGCTCACAGGGGACAGGAGAAAAACTGTTTTTT. It encodes CASSSQGTGEKLFF.

The chain joins TRBV15 to TRBJ2-5; TRBD1 agrees at 8 bases. From germline, CDR1 is LNHNV and CDR2 YYDKDF (reference sequence). V was pared by 8 bases and J by 1 base, with 6 bases of the junction left unmatched. The CDR3 contains 14 residues. Here the CDR3 reads CATSPGGIQETQYF. CDR3 sequence (DNA): TGTGCCACCTCTCCAGGGGGCATCCAAGAGACCCAGTACTTC.

V usage is TRBV6-1 and J usage is TRBJ2-1; 7 bases map to TRBD2. V lost 5 bases, J lost 9 bases, and 7 bases stayed unmatched. The CDR3 loop spans 13 amino acids. Germline loops: CDR1 MNHNS, CDR2 SASEGT. The CDR3 sequence is CASSLTSVSEQFF. As DNA, the CDR3 is TGTGCCAGCAGTCTTACTAGCGTTAGTGAGCAGTTCTTC.

The chain links TRBV19 to TRBJ2-2, with TRBD2 as a possible D gene (5 bases). CDR3 size: 14 residues. From germline, CDR1 is LNHDA and CDR2 SQIVND (reference sequence). V lost 3 bases, J lost 3 bases, and 8 bases lay in between. Written as DNA, the CDR3 is TGTGCCAGTAGTATCCCGGGATACACCGGGGAGCTGTTTTTT. Translating it yields CASSIPGYTGELFF.

The genes are TRBV2 and TRBJ1-5; 8 bases fit TRBD1. CDR1 is SNHLY and CDR2 is FYNNEI in the germline V gene. V shed 2 bases and J 6 bases; nucleotides not matched to a gene: 21. This CDR3 contains 20 residues. The CDR3 bases are TGTGCCAGCAGTGAACGAGGACAGGGACGCGTTCGGGTTTCTTTTCAGCCCCAGCATTTT. Residues: CASSERGQGRVRVSFQPQHF.

This CDR3 reads CASSSTYYGYTF. The CDR3 DNA sequence: TGTGCCAGCAGCAGTACCTATTATGGCTACACCTTC. V and J are TRBV6-1 and TRBJ1-2, with no clear D. Germline assignment: CDR1 MNHNS and CDR2 SASEGT. The CDR3 length is 12 residues. V dropped 6 bases and J dropped 5 bases, with 10 bases sitting between them.

This chain connects TRBV2 to TRBJ1-2; D uncertain. V was shortened by 10 bases and J by 4 bases, with 16 bases between the two germline ends. From germline, CDR1 is SNHLY and CDR2 FYNNEI. This CDR3 has 13 residues. Here the CDR3 reads CATSLDRFYGYTF. In DNA, the CDR3 is TGTGCCACCTCGCTCGATAGGTTCTATGGCTACACCTTC.

This clone occurred once. The J gene is TRBJ2-5, the V gene TRBV9; 11 bases map to TRBD1. The end of the DNA is better explained by TRBJ2-7, so the J call may be wrong. CDR1 is SGDLS, CDR2 YYNGEE, per germline. This CDR3 contains 16 residues. The CDR3 sequence: CASSVGAGTGGYEQYF. CDR3 coding DNA: TGTGCCAGCAGCGTAGGGGCCGGGACAGGGGGGTACGAGCAGTACTTC.

This chain uses TRBV29-1 with TRBJ2-1, with 9 bases aligning to TRBD2. The junction had 5 bases not matched to a gene; V was cut back by 4 bases and J by 4 bases. Germline-derived CDR1 and CDR2 are SQVTM and ANQGSEA. CDR3 size: 14 residues. The CDR3 sequence is CSVVAGGKYNEQFF. CDR3 nucleotides: TGCAGCGTTGTTGCGGGAGGGAAATACAATGAGCAGTTCTTC.

This rearrangement joins TRBV11-2 to TRBJ2-2; no firm D call. The CDR3 is made up of 12 amino acids. Looked up from germline, CDR1 is SGHAT and CDR2 is FQNNGV. V was trimmed by 5 bases and J by 5 bases, leaving 6 bases between them. The CDR3 DNA reads as TGTGCCAGCAGCCAGAATACCGGGGAGCTGTTTTTT. This sequence encodes CASSQNTGELFF.

The chain is built from TRBV19 and TRBJ1-2; no clear D. CDR1 is LNHDA, CDR2 SQIVND, per germline (reference sequence). The CDR3 spans 15 residues. The V gene lost 0 bases and the J gene lost 4 bases, with 12 bases spanning the gap. The DNA for the CDR3 is TGTGCCAGTAGTATAGAAGGTAGACCGACCTATGGCTACACCTTC. Its translation is CASSIEGRPTYGYTF.